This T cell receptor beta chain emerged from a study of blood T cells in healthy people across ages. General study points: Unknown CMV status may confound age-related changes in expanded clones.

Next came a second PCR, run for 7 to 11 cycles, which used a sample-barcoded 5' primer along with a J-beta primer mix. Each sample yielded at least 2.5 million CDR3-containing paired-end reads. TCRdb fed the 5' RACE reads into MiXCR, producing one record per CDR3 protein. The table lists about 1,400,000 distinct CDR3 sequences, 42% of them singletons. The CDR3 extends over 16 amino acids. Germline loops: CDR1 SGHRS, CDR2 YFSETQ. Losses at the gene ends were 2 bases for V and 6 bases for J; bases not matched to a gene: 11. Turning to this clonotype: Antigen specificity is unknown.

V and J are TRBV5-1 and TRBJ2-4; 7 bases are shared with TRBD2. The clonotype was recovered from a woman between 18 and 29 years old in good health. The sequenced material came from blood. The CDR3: CASSFQAGWRTNIQYF. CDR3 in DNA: TGCGCCAGCAGCTTCCAAGCGGGGTGGAGGACAAACATTCAGTACTTC.